Here is one TCR beta chain with its context. This entry comes from a study of blood T cell repertoires in COVID-19. Authors' processing steps: From reference gene primer amplification, estimates of nucleated cell counts were derived. Sequencing was performed with immunoSEQ multiplex PCR; in TCRdb, only in-frame clones are kept and a portion is missing. From that table come the V and J calls and clone size; the DNA was used to work out D and trimming. The sample consists of around 30,000 clones, 65% to 90% of them appearing once. The CDR3 is 15 amino acids. Losses at the gene ends were 5 bases for V and 2 bases for J; bases not matched to a gene: 7. From germline, CDR1 is LNHNV and CDR2 YYDKDF (reference sequence).

This receptor was taken from a woman of 80 years or more with active or convalescent COVID-19. The rearrangement links TRBV15 to TRBJ2-3, with TRBD1 matching 7 bases. Sequencing was done on a sample of peripheral blood. The CDR3 DNA reads as TGTGCCACCAGCCCCCGGGACAGAGACACAGATACGCAGTATTTT. Its protein is CATSPRDRDTDTQYF.